A selection of T cell receptor beta chains follows, all from one sample in a study of T cell repertoires in cytomegalovirus infection. The antigens for these receptors are not known. TCRdb recomputed calls from the reads with MiXCR, one row per CDR3 protein. The sample holds some 590,000 distinct CDR3 sequences, under 45% seen once. The sample in question was cultured PBMCs, obtained from culture after CMV antigen stimulation. These receptors originate from a human donor in good health (CMV status not recorded). Some clones in this sample may be carry-over from other donors' samples. Both conserved end residues are part of each CDR3. A D gene is named only where the DNA matches it firmly. Some rows have no size entry. The others give once, few or many, or a class for an expanded clone.

v_gene	j_gene	abundance	d_gene	CDR3nt	CDR3aa
TRBV20-1	TRBJ2-1	-	TRBD2	TGCAGTGCTAGTCGACTAGCGGACTACAATGAGCAGTTCTTC	CSASRLADYNEQFF
TRBV30	TRBJ2-1	-	-	TGTGCCTGGAGTGTACAGGGCGGTGAGCAGTTCTTC	CAWSVQGGEQFF
TRBV7-2	TRBJ1-5	few	-	TGTGCCAGCAGCTTATACAGCCTCGGCGGGAGCAATCAGCCCCAGCATTTT	CASSLYSLGGSNQPQHF
TRBV27	TRBJ2-7	-	-	TGTGCCAGCAGGAAACGAGGGGCCTACGAGCAGTACTTC	CASRKRGAYEQYF
TRBV15	TRBJ1-4	-	-	TGTGCCACCAGCAGAGACCAGACTATTGATGAAAAACTGTTTTTT	CATSRDQTIDEKLFF
TRBV6-5	TRBJ2-7	-	-	TGTGCCAGCAGTTACCTGGGGGGTTACTACGAGCAGTACTTC	CASSYLGGYYEQYF
TRBV29-1	TRBJ1-2	once	-	TGCAGCGCCGCCGGGACAAGCTATGGCTACACCTTC	CSAAGTSYGYTF
TRBV7-2	TRBJ2-7	-	-	TGTGCCAGCACCCCCTGGACAGCAGGCGAGCAGTACTTC	CASTPWTAGEQYF
TRBV7-9	TRBJ2-5	-	-	TGTGCCAGCAGCCCGGAGACAGGTTGGGAGACCCAGTACTTC	CASSPETGWETQYF
TRBV7-8	TRBJ1-1	many	TRBD1	TGTGCCAGCACCCCGACGGAGGGGGCGAACACTGAAGCTTTCTTT	CASTPTEGANTEAFF
TRBV7-2	TRBJ2-5	few	TRBD2	TGTGCCAGCAGCTTAAGGTCGGGTTTGCGGGAGGGCCGGGAGACCCAGTACTTC	CASSLRSGLREGRETQYF
TRBV4-1	TRBJ2-1	-	-	TGCGCCAGCAGCCAAGGGGCCCTCCTAAGGGGGAGGCATGAGCAGTTCTTC	CASSQGALLRGRHEQFF
TRBV2	TRBJ1-4	-	-	TGTGCCAGCAGTGAACAGGCCCTTCAGGTCGAAAAACTGTTTTTT	CASSEQALQVEKLFF
TRBV7-2	TRBJ2-5	-	-	TGTGCCAGCGAATCTAGCATCCAAGAGACCCAGTACTTC	CASESSIQETQYF
TRBV20-1	TRBJ2-3	-	-	TGCAGCTCCCCTGGGGGCGGCACAGATACGCAGTATTTT	CSSPGGGTDTQYF
TRBV6-1	TRBJ2-5	-	-	TGTGCCAGCAGTCTGGCGGGAACCCTCTCCACAGAGACCCAGTACTTC	CASSLAGTLSTETQYF
TRBV7-9	TRBJ2-7	-	-	TGTGCCAGCAGCTCTATTGACAGGAGCCACGAGCAGTACTTC	CASSSIDRSHEQYF
TRBV7-9	TRBJ2-3	-	TRBD1	TGTGCCAGCAGCTCAACGGACAGGGAGGCAGATACGCAGTATTTT	CASSSTDREADTQYF
TRBV6-2/TRBV6-3	TRBJ2-7	-	-	TGTGCCAGCAGTTACGAAGGCACGATAGGACTCGCCTTC	CASSYEGTIGLAF
TRBV19	TRBJ1-2	-	-	TGTGCCAGTACTGCGGACCCCCCCAAAGGTGGCTACACCTTC	CASTADPPKGGYTF
TRBV6-1	TRBJ1-2	-	-	TGTGCCAGCAGTGAAGGGGACGGCTATGGCTACACCTTC	CASSEGDGYGYTF
TRBV10-3	TRBJ1-5	-	TRBD1	TGTGCCATCAGTGAGAGGGGGCAGGGTGATCAGCCCCAGCATTTT	CAISERGQGDQPQHF
TRBV11-2	TRBJ2-1	-	-	TGTGCCAGCAGCTTAGATCTTTGGGGCCCGGGAAGCTCCTACAATGAGCAGTTCTTC	CASSLDLWGPGSSYNEQFF
TRBV7-2	TRBJ2-6	many	-	TGTGCCAGCAGCTTAACTGGGGCCAACGTCCTGACTTTC	CASSLTGANVLTF
TRBV7-9	TRBJ2-3	-	TRBD1	TGTGCCAGCAGCTTGAATGGTGACAGGGGAATCACAGATACGCAGTATTTT	CASSLNGDRGITDTQYF
TRBV7-2	TRBJ1-2	-	-	TGTGCCAGCAGCCTGAACTTGGGGGGATATGGCTACACCTTC	CASSLNLGGYGYTF
TRBV11-2	TRBJ2-4	few	TRBD2	TGTGCCAGCAGCTTGAGTGGGGTCATAGCGGGAGACCTAGCCAAAAACATTCAGTACTTC	CASSLSGVIAGDLAKNIQYF
TRBV15	TRBJ1-3	-	-	TGTGCCACCAGCAGAGATAGGTCAGGAGGAAACACCATATATTTT	CATSRDRSGGNTIYF
TRBV6-6	TRBJ2-4	-	-	TGTGCCGGAGGTATTGCCAAAAACATTCAGTACTTC	CAGGIAKNIQYF
TRBV7-2	TRBJ2-3	-	TRBD2	TGTGCCAGCAGCTTAGTTGTTAGCGGGAATGGAGATACGCAGTATTTT	CASSLVVSGNGDTQYF
TRBV6-1	TRBJ1-6	-	-	TGTGCCAGCAGTGAAGCGCAGGGGTATTCACCCCTCCACTTT	CASSEAQGYSPLHF
TRBV11-2	TRBJ2-3	-	-	TGTGCCAGCAGCTTAGACACGGTGGCGTATTTT	CASSLDTVAYF
TRBV10-3	TRBJ2-7	-	TRBD2	TGTGCCATCAGTGCAGGGCGGGGGGGCTCTCGTGAGCAGTACTTC	CAISAGRGGSREQYF
TRBV4-1	TRBJ1-4	-	-	TGCGCCAGCAGCCAAATAGGAGGGACGAGCGAAAAACTGTTTTTT	CASSQIGGTSEKLFF
TRBV6-5	TRBJ2-1	-	-	TGTGCCACCCTCTCGAGTAGGCCTTCGCGGGAGCAGTTCTTC	CATLSSRPSREQFF
TRBV12-3/TRBV12-4	TRBJ2-7	-	TRBD2	TGTGCCAGCTCCCGGGCGGGAGGCTCCTCCTACGAGCAGTACTTC	CASSRAGGSSYEQYF
TRBV11-2	TRBJ2-2	few	-	TGTGCCAGCAGCCCGTTGCAAGGGGCCGGGGAGCTGTTTTTT	CASSPLQGAGELFF
TRBV6-2/TRBV6-3	TRBJ1-2	few	TRBD1	TGTGCCAGCAGTTATCCGGGACAGGGTTTTGGCTACACCTTC	CASSYPGQGFGYTF
TRBV7-8	TRBJ1-4	-	-	TGTGCCAGCAGCTTTGGACGCAGCGCCGGTGCAACTAATGAAAAACTGTTTTTT	CASSFGRSAGATNEKLFF
TRBV7-6	TRBJ2-3	few	-	TGTGCCAGCAGCTGGGACTCCGCAGATACGCAGTATTTT	CASSWDSADTQYF
TRBV20-1	TRBJ2-7	-	-	TGCAGTGCTAGAGCTGGGACACCAACCTACGAGCAGTACTTC	CSARAGTPTYEQYF
TRBV7-2	TRBJ1-1	-	-	TGTGCCAGCAGCTCCGTCCAGGGGACTGAAGCTTTCTTT	CASSSVQGTEAFF
TRBV7-9	TRBJ1-2	few	-	TGTGCCAGCAGCTTAAATCCGGGCTCAGCCCCTAACTATGGCTACACCTTC	CASSLNPGSAPNYGYTF
TRBV19	TRBJ2-5	-	-	TGTGCCAGTAGCAATGACAGGACCCAAGAGACCCAGTACTTC	CASSNDRTQETQYF
TRBV10-3	TRBJ1-2	-	-	TGTGCCATCAGCCCCGGGGGTACAGTTTTGTCTTACTATGGCTACACCTTC	CAISPGGTVLSYYGYTF
TRBV5-5	TRBJ1-5	few	-	TGTGCCAGCAGCTTGGGCACGGATAGCAATCAGCCCCAGCATTTT	CASSLGTDSNQPQHF
TRBV5-5	TRBJ2-2	-	-	TGTGCCAGCAGCCCGGCTATGAGGCCGGGGATCACCGGGGAGCTGTTTTTT	CASSPAMRPGITGELFF